The 4 T cell receptor beta chains below all came from one sample that was sequenced in a study of CD8+ T cells in alopecia areata. RNA was isolated and reverse transcribed to cDNA, the sequencing template. Repertoires were generated with immunoSEQ multiplex PCR, while TCRdb's copy carries only in-frame clones and drops some. This table has more than 150,000 clones, 50% to 60% appearing once. Treatment: oral pan-JAK inhibitor, 5-10 mg twice daily. The sequencing here drew on CD4+ T cells sorted from blood, taken at week 4, from a patient treated with tofacitinib. The receptors were sampled from a human donor with alopecia areata.

The V gene is TRBV5-1, the J gene TRBJ1-1; D might be TRBD1 (5 bases). Germline V lookup: CDR1 SGHRS, CDR2 YFSETQ. The CDR3 extends over 13 amino acids. Trimming took 5 bases from V and 5 from J, leaving 13 bases between them. The CDR3 loop is CASSYSGVTEAFF. CDR3 nucleotide sequence: TGCGCCAGCAGTTACTCGGGGGTAACTGAAGCTTTCTTT.

The chain joins TRBV2 to TRBJ2-5; D might be TRBD2 (6 bases). Germline values: CDR1 SNHLY, CDR2 FYNNEI. The CDR3 consists of 11 residues. Trimming shortened V by 8 bases and J by 2 bases, and 6 bases separated the two germline ends. CDR3 DNA: TGTGCCAGCGGGACTCAAGAGACCCAGTACTTC. Translating it yields CASGTQETQYF. Drawing the rest from reference TRBV2 and TRBJ2-5, the complete variable domain is EPEVTQTPSHQVTQMGQEVILRCVPISNHLYFYWYRQILGQKVEFLVSFYNNEISEKSEIFDDQFSVERPDGSNFTLKIRSTKLEDSAMYFCASGTQETQYFGPGTRLLVL.

The V and J genes are TRBV10-3 and TRBJ1-2; D gene ambiguous. V was clipped by 8 bases and J by 0 bases, with 7 bases between them. The germline gives CDR1 ENHRY, CDR2 SYGVKD. This CDR3 has 12 amino acids. CDR3 amino acids: CAIAGTNYGYTF. The CDR3, as DNA: TGTGCCATCGCCGGGACTAACTATGGCTACACCTTC.

This clone was seen a handful of times. The J gene is TRBJ1-2, the V gene TRBV29-1; maybe TRBD1 (6 bases). This CDR3 is 15 amino acids long. Germline CDR1 and CDR2: SQVTM and ANQGSEA. V gave up 1 base and J gave up 3 bases, with 15 bases separating them. In nucleotides, the CDR3 is TGCAGCGTTGAAGGGTGGGGGCCACGGGACTATGGCTACACCTTC. It is translated as CSVEGWGPRDYGYTF.